The 10 T cell receptor beta chains given below trace back to one sample, sequenced in a study of T-cell reconstitution after alpha-beta-depleted transplantation in children. Unique molecular identifiers were incorporated when the TCRbeta library was constructed. Via MiXCR, TCRdb re-called the PCR reads, giving one row per CDR3 protein. This table has just over 950,000 distinct CDR3 sequences, about 26% appearing once. This specimen consisted of PBMCs, mostly from graft donor cells, obtained 360 days after TCRalphabeta/CD19-depleted stem cell transplant. All receptors come from a boy less than two years old who had a stem cell transplant for SCID, so the T cells may come from the graft donor.

This clonotype was counted a few times. The V and J genes are TRBV28 and TRBJ2-6; a weak D match, TRBD2 (6 bases). This CDR3 contains 17 residues. Germline V gene data show CDR1 as MDHEN and CDR2 as SYDVKM. Trimming took 3 bases from V and 0 from J, leaving 12 bases between them. DNA of the CDR3: TGTGCCAGCAGTTTCGGGGGAAAGGTCTCTGGGGCCAACGTCCTGACTTTC. Its protein product is CASSFGGKVSGANVLTF.

The V call is TRBV28, the J call TRBJ1-5; tentatively, D is TRBD1 (5 bases). Trimming took 3 bases from V and 9 from J, leaving 15 bases between them. The CDR3 length is 14 residues. Germline V CDR1 and CDR2: MDHEN, SYDVKM. The CDR3 bases are TGTGCCAGCAGTTTGGTTCAGGGCCCCGCGCCCCAGCATTTT. Translation: CASSLVQGPAPQHF.

CDR3 DNA sequence: TGTGCCAGCAGCGCCATCCCCGTTGCTGAAGCTTTCTTT. This codes for CASSAIPVAEAFF. The rearrangement joins TRBV9 to TRBJ1-1; the D is unclear. V shed 3 bases and J shed 6 bases, with 12 bases lying between them. The CDR3 sequence is 13 residues long. CDR1 is SGDLS and CDR2 is YYNGEE in the germline V gene.

The chain uses TRBV10-3 and TRBJ2-2; TRBD1 matches 10 bases. Germline V gene lookup returns CDR1 ENHRY and CDR2 SYGVKD. The CDR3 consists of 16 residues. Germline trimming cut 5 bases from V and 4 bases from J; bases unmatched to any gene: 7. The CDR3 is CAISSGTGVRTGELFF. The CDR3, as DNA: TGTGCCATCAGTTCCGGGACAGGGGTTCGCACCGGGGAGCTGTTTTTT.

This clonotype was recorded a few times. The rearrangement uses TRBV4-2 and TRBJ2-7; D gene uncertain. Germline loops: CDR1 LGHNA, CDR2 YNFKEQ. The CDR3 contains 15 residues. Trimming pared 0 bases from V and 2 bases from J, leaving 11 bases between. In DNA, the CDR3 is TGTGCCAGCAGCCAAGATGCGGACCCGACCTACGAGCAGTACTTC. Its translation is CASSQDADPTYEQYF.

CDR3: CASSLVLAGPSSYNEQFF. In DNA form, the CDR3 reads TGCGCCAGCAGCTTGGTACTAGCGGGACCCAGCTCCTACAATGAGCAGTTCTTC. The chain links TRBV5-1 to TRBJ2-1; TRBD2 matches at 10 bases. Trimming removed 0 bases from V and 0 bases from J; junction bases left unmatched: 6. This CDR3 contains 18 residues. Per the germline V gene, CDR1 is SGHRS and CDR2 is YFSETQ.

The count of this clonotype is one. The rearrangement links TRBV14 to TRBJ1-2; 7 bases are shared with TRBD1. The CDR3 contains 13 residues. V shed 4 bases and J 6 bases; nucleotides not matched to a gene: 5. Germline CDR1 reads SGHDN; CDR2 reads FVKESK. The CDR3 DNA follows: TGTGCCAGCAGCCGGGAAGGGGGCCATGGCTACACCTTC. Residues: CASSREGGHGYTF.

The rearrangement links TRBV4-1 to TRBJ2-1; possibly TRBD1 or TRBD2 for D (6 bases each). Between the trimmed V and J ends, which lost 1 base and 6 bases, there was a span of 10 bases. Looked up from germline, CDR1 is MGHRA and CDR2 is YSYEKL. CDR3 size: 14 residues. CDR3 residues: CASSQGLGGNEQFF. The DNA for the CDR3 is TGCGCCAGCAGCCAAGGACTAGGGGGCAATGAGCAGTTCTTC.

The genes are TRBV2 and TRBJ1-2; the match to TRBD1 covers 9 bases. J was trimmed by 3 bases and V by 10 bases; bases with no gene match: 9. Germline CDR1 SNHLY, CDR2 FYNNEI. This CDR3 has 14 residues. The CDR3 here is CATGEGDRDYGYTF. The CDR3 DNA is TGTGCCACCGGAGAAGGGGACAGGGACTATGGCTACACCTTC.

This clonotype was recorded a few times. CDR3 amino acids: CASIFGRGLSTDTQYF. As DNA, the CDR3 is TGTGCCAGCATCTTTGGGAGGGGACTTAGCACAGATACGCAGTATTTT. This chain uses TRBV2 with TRBJ2-3, with 7 bases matching TRBD2. Germline CDR1 is SNHLY and CDR2 is FYNNEI. Unmatched junction bases numbered 10, after V lost 7 bases and J lost 0 bases. The CDR3 is 16 residues long.